This T cell receptor beta chain derives from a study of blood T cell repertoires in COVID-19. In the study overall: Nucleic acid was either cDNA or gDNA, and it came from T cells, B-cell-depleted T cells, or PBMCs.

The cohort comprised adults aged roughly 18 to 95 years residing in about 25 US areas. The method was immunoSEQ multiplex PCR; TCRdb's version includes in-frame clones alone and lacks a portion of them. The table has 400,000 or so clones, 85% to 90% seen once. Sequencing input: PBMCs or T cells enriched from blood (not recorded which). The receptor comes from a man aged 25 to 40 who had recovered from COVID-19.

The CDR3 loop is CASKMLAEETQYF. The DNA of the CDR3 is TGTGCCAGTAAGATGCTAGCGGAAGAGACCCAGTACTTC. The chain couples TRBV19 to TRBJ2-5; 7 bases map to TRBD2. CDR1 LNHDA and CDR2 SQIVND come from the germline V gene (reference sequence). There are 13 residues in the CDR3. Losses at the gene ends were 7 bases for V and 3 bases for J; bases not matched to a gene: 5.